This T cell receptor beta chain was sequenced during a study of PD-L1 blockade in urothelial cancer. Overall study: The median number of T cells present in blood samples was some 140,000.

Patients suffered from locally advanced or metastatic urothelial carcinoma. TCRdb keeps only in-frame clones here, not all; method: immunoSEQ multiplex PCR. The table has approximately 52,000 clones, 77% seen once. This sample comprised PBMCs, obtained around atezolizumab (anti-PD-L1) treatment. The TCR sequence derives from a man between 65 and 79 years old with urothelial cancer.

CDR3 amino acids: CASSRDRGDGYTF. The CDR3 nucleotides read TGTGCCAGCAGCCGGGACAGGGGAGACGGCTACACCTTC. The V gene is TRBV5-4, the J gene TRBJ1-2; 10 bases are a match to TRBD1. V gave up 4 bases and J gave up 8 bases; unmatched junction bases: 5. The CDR3 extends over 13 amino acids. From germline, CDR1 is SGHNT and CDR2 YYREEE (reference sequence).